This T cell receptor (beta chain) derives from a study of OX40 agonist ivuxolimab in advanced cancers. General study results and limits: Near-lowest levels of clonal expansion characterized partial responders at 0.1-3.0 mg/kg.

This clone was detected only a few times. Its antigen is currently unknown. Sequencing used immunoSEQ multiplex PCR; TCRdb keeps in-frame clones, though not all of them. The table lists around 40,000 clones, around 90% of them singletons. This CDR3 has 13 amino acids. V lost 7 bases, J lost 0 bases, and 10 bases lay in between. Looked up from germline, CDR1 is SGHNT and CDR2 is YYREEE (reference sequence). This receptor was taken from an adult with an advanced solid tumor such as melanoma, head and neck, liver or kidney cancer. The J gene is TRBJ1-1, the V gene TRBV5-4; D gene uncertain. The specimen was CD4+ or CD8+ T cells sorted from blood, collected in a trial of the OX40 agonist ivuxolimab. The CDR3 sequence: CASAKDLNTEAFF. CDR3 sequence (DNA): TGTGCCAGCGCCAAGGATCTGAACACTGAAGCTTTCTTT.